This TCR beta chain was identified in a study of cytomegalovirus exposure and HLA in healthy donors. CDR1 and CDR2 from the germline V gene are SGHTA and FQGNSA. The length of the CDR3 is 16 residues. With V trimmed by 3 bases and J by 4 bases, 8 bases remained unmatched. The primer mix had 60 Vbeta and 13 Jbeta primers. The assay was immunoSEQ multiplex PCR, and TCRdb's table has in-frame clones only and misses some. The sample has approximately 75,000 clones; the top ten hold around 5%. Likely unrecorded immune exposures existed in these nominally healthy donors. V and J are TRBV7-2 and TRBJ1-4; 7 positions match TRBD1. Sequences were obtained from PBMCs. The TCR was taken from a man aged 35-49 years in good health and CMV-seronegative. The CDR3 loop reads CASSFNSGTVNEKLFF. In nucleotides, the CDR3 is TGTGCCAGCAGCTTCAATTCCGGGACAGTTAATGAAAAACTGTTTTTT. Combining the CDR3 with reference TRBV7-2 and TRBJ1-4 gives the whole variable domain GAGVSQSPSNKVTEKGKDVELRCDPISGHTALYWYRQSLGQGLEFLIYFQGNSAPDKSGLPSDRFSAERTGGSVSTLTIQRTQQEDSAVYLCASSFNSGTVNEKLFFGSGTQLSVL.